This paragraph covers one T cell receptor beta chain sequence. The target antigen is unknown. The CD4+ and CD8+ fractions came from positive magnetic bead selection and were purity-checked by flow cytometry. Germline V gene sequence: CDR1 MGHRA, CDR2 YSYEKL. The junction had 6 bases not matched to a gene; V was cut back by 0 bases and J by 7 bases. This CDR3 has 15 amino acids. Sequencing used immunoSEQ multiplex PCR; TCRdb keeps in-frame clones, though not all of them. The data contain tens of thousands of clones, around 84% of them singletons. The data were obtained in a study of somatic mutations in cytotoxic T cells in rheumatoid arthritis. General study results and limits: Antigen specificity of the expanded CD8+ clones was not determined. With about 60 patients examined, several had a largest CD8+ clone exceeding 20% of CD8+ cells.

The sequenced sample consisted of CD8+ T cells sorted from blood. The chain is built from TRBV4-1 and TRBJ1-5; 7 bases fit TRBD1. The sequence came from a woman aged 45-59 years in good health. The CDR3 is CASSQEEGAQQPQHF. The CDR3 DNA is TGCGCCAGCAGCCAAGAGGAGGGGGCCCAGCAGCCCCAGCATTTT.